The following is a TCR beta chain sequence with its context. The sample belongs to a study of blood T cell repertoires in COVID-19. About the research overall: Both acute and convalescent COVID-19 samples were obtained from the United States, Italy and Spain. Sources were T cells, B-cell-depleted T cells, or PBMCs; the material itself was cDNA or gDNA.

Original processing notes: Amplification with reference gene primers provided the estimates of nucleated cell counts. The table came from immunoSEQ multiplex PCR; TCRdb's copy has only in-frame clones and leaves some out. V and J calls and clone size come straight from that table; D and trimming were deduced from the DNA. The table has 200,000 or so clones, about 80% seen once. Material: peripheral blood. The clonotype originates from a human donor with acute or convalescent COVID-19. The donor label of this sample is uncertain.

The CDR3 DNA is TGTGCCAGCAGTGAAACAGGCAGAGGGGGTGAGCAGTTCTTC. Amino acid sequence: CASSETGRGGEQFF. This chain connects TRBV2 to TRBJ2-1, with TRBD1 as a possible D gene (6 bases). Germline values: CDR1 SNHLY, CDR2 FYNNEI. The CDR3 covers 14 residues. The V and J ends lost 2 bases and 9 bases respectively, with 14 bases between them.